This T cell receptor beta chain is drawn from a study of cytomegalovirus exposure and HLA in healthy donors. Trimming shortened V by 5 bases and J by 10 bases, and 12 bases separated the two germline ends. This CDR3 contains 12 residues. From germline, CDR1 is SGHTA and CDR2 FQGTGA. The PCR used 60 Vbeta and 13 Jbeta primers. TCRdb's copy holds only in-frame clones and misses some; the assay was immunoSEQ multiplex PCR. The sample lists hundreds of thousands of clones, 77% occurring once. V gene TRBV7-3 combines with J gene TRBJ2-1, with a tentative D call TRBD2 (6 bases). Sequenced material: PBMCs. This clonotype originated in a woman in her sixties or seventies in good health and CMV-seropositive. The CDR3 loop is CASSQGRGEQFF. The CDR3 DNA follows: TGTGCCAGCAGCCAAGGGCGGGGAGAGCAGTTCTTC.